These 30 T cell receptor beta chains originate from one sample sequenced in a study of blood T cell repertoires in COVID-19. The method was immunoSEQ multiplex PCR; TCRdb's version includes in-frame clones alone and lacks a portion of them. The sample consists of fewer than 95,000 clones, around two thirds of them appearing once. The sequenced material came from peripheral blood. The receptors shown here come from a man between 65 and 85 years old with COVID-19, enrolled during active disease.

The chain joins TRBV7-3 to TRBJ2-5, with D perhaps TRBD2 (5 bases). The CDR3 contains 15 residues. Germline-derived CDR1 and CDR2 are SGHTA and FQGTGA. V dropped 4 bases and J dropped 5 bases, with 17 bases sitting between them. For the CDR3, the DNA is TGTGCCAGCAGCTCCCACGGGGTCCGCGGGGAGACCCAGTACTTC. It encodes CASSSHGVRGETQYF.

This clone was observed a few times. The CDR3 DNA reads as TGTGCCAGCTCCCGGGACAGGGTCGTGGAAGAGCAGTACTTC. Amino acids: CASSRDRVVEEQYF. This chain connects TRBV6-4 to TRBJ2-7, with TRBD1 matching over 9 bases. V lost 8 bases to trimming and J lost 7 bases; unmatched junction nucleotides: 12. The CDR3 is made up of 14 amino acids. Germline-derived CDR1 and CDR2 are MRHNA and SNTAGT.

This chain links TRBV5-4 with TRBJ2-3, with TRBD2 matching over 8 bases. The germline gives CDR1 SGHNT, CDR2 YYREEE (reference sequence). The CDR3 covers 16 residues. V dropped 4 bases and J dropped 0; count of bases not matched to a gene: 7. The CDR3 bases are TGTGCCAGCAGCCCCTATAGCGGGACCAGCACAGATACGCAGTATTTT. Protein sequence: CASSPYSGTSTDTQYF.

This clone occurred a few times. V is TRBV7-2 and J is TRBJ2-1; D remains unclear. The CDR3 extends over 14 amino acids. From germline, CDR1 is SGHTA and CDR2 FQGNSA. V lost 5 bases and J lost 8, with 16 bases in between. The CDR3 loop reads CASSLMTDRDEQFF. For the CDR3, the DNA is TGTGCCAGCAGCCTAATGACTGATCGGGATGAGCAGTTCTTC.

The CDR3 coding sequence is TGTGCCAGCAGGGACATCGGAGCCAAAAACATTCAGTACTTC. This translates into CASRDIGAKNIQYF. The chain employs TRBV27 and TRBJ2-4; D may be TRBD1 (5 bases). This CDR3 comprises 14 residues. Looked up from germline, CDR1 is MNHEY and CDR2 is SMNVEV (reference sequence). V was clipped by 6 bases and J by 0 bases, with 9 bases between them.

The CDR3 protein is CASSRGSQETQYF. The DNA of the CDR3 is TGTGCCAGCAGTCGGGGTTCACAAGAGACCCAGTACTTC. This chain uses TRBV7-2 with TRBJ2-5; tentatively, D is TRBD2 (5 bases). Trimming left V 6 bases short and J 2 bases short, with 10 bases between. The germline gives CDR1 SGHTA, CDR2 FQGNSA. This CDR3 is built from 13 residues.

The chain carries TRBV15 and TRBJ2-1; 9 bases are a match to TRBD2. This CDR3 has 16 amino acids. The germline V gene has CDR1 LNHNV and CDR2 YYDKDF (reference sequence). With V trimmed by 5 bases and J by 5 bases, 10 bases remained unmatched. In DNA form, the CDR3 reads TGTGCCACCAGCGGGGGACTAGCTCCATATAACAATGAGCAGTTCTTC. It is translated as CATSGGLAPYNNEQFF. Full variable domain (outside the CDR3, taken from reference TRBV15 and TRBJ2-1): DAMVIQNPRYQVTQFGKPVTLSCSQTLNHNVMYWYQQKSSQAPKLLFHYYDKDFNNEADTPDNFQSRRPNTSFCFLDIRSPGLGDTAMYLCATSGGLAPYNNEQFFGPGTRLTVL.

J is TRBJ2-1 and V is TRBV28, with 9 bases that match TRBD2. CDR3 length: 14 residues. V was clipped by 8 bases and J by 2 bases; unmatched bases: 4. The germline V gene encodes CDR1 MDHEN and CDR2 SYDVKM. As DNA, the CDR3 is TGTGCCAGCCGAAGGACTAGCGCCTACAATGAGCAGTTCTTC. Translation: CASRRTSAYNEQFF.

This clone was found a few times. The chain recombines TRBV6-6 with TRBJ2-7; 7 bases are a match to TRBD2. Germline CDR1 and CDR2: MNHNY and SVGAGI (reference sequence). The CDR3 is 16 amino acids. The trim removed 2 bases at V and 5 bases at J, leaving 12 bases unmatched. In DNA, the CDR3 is TGTGCCAGCAGTTACCCCTCCGGAGGGAGGGTGCACGAGCAGTACTTC. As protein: CASSYPSGGRVHEQYF.

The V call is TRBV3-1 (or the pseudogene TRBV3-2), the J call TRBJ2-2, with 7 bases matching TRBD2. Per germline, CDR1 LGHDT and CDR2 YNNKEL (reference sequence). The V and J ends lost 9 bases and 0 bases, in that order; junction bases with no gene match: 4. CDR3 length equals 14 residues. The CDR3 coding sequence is TGTGCCAGTGCTAGCGGCCCGAACACCGGGGAGCTGTTTTTT. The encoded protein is CASASGPNTGELFF.

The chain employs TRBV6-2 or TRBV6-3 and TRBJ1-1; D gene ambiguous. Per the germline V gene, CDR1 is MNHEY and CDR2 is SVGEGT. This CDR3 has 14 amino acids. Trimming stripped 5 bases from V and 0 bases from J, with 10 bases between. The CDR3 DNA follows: TGTGCCAGCAGTCCCCGCGGGTTGAACACTGAAGCTTTCTTT. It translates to CASSPRGLNTEAFF.

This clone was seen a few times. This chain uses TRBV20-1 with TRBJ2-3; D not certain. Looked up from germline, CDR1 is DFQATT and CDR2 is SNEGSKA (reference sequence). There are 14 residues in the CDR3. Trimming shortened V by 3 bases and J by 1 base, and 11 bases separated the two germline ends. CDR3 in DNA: TGCAGTGCTAGTATAGGCGGAGGCACAGATACGCAGTATTTT. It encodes CSASIGGGTDTQYF.

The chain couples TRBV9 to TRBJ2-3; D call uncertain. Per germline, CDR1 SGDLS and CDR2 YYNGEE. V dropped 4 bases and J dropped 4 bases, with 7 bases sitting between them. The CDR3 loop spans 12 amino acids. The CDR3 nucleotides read TGTGCCAGCAGCCCCCGGGCAGATACGCAGTATTTT. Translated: CASSPRADTQYF.

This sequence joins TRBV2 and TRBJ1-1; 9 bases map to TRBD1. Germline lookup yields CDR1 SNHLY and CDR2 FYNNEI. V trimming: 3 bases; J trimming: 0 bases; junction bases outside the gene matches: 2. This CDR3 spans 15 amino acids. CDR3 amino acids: CASSDGQGMNTEAFF. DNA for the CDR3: TGTGCCAGCAGTGATGGACAGGGGATGAACACTGAAGCTTTCTTT. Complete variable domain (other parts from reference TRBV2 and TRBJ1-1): EPEVTQTPSHQVTQMGQEVILRCVPISNHLYFYWYRQILGQKVEFLVSFYNNEISEKSEIFDDQFSVERPDGSNFTLKIRSTKLEDSAMYFCASSDGQGMNTEAFFGQGTRLTVV.

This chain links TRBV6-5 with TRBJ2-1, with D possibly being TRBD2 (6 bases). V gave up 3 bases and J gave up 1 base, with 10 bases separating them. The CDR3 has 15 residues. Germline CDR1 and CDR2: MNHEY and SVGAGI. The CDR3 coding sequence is TGTGCCAGCAGTTATGAGGGAGGATCCTACAATGAGCAGTTCTTC. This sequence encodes CASSYEGGSYNEQFF.

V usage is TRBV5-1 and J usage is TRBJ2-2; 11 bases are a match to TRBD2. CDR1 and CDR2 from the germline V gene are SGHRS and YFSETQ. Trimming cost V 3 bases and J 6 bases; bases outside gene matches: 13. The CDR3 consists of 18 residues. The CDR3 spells CASSSGQTLAGESGELFF. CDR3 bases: TGCGCCAGCAGCTCCGGACAAACACTAGCGGGAGAGTCCGGGGAGCTGTTTTTT.

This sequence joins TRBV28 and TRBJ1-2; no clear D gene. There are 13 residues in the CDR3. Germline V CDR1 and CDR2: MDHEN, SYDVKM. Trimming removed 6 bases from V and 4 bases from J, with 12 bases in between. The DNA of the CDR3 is TGTGCCAGCAGCTCCGCACAGTCCTATGGCTACACCTTC. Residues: CASSSAQSYGYTF.

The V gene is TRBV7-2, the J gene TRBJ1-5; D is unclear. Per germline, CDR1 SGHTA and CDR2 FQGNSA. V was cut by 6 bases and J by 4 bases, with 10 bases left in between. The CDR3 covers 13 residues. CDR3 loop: CASRGSGNQPQHF. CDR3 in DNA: TGTGCCAGCAGGGGCTCGGGGAATCAGCCCCAGCATTTT.

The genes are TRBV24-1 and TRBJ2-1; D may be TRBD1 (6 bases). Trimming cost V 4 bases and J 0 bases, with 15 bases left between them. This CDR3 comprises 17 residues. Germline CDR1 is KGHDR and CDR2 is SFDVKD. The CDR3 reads CATSDPGHQSSYNEQFF. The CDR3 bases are TGTGCCACCAGTGACCCGGGACACCAAAGCTCCTACAATGAGCAGTTCTTC.

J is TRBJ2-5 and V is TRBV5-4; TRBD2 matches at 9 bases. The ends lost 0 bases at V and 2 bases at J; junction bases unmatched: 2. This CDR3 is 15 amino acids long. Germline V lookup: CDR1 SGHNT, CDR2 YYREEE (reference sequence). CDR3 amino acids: CASSLGGLAQETQYF. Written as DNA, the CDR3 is TGTGCCAGCAGCTTGGGGGGACTAGCTCAAGAGACCCAGTACTTC.

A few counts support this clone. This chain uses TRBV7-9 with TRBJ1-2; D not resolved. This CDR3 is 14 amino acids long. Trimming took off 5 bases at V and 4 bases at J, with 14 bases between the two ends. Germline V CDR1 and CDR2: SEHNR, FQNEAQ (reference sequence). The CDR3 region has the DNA TGTGCCAGCAGCGATATCAGGAGGATCTATGGCTACACCTTC. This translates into CASSDIRRIYGYTF. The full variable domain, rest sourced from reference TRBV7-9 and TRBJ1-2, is DTGVSQNPRHKITKRGQNVTFRCDPISEHNRLYWYRQTLGQGPEFLTYFQNEAQLEKSRLLSDRFSAERPKGSFSTLEIQRTEQGDSAMYLCASSDIRRIYGYTFGSGTRLTVV.

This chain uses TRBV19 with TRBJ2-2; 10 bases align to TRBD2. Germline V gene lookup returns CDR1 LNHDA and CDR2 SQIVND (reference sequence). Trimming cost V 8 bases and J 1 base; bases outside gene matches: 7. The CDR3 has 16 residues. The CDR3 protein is CASALAGALNTGELFF. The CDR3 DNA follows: TGTGCCAGTGCCCTAGCGGGAGCCCTGAACACCGGGGAGCTGTTTTTT.

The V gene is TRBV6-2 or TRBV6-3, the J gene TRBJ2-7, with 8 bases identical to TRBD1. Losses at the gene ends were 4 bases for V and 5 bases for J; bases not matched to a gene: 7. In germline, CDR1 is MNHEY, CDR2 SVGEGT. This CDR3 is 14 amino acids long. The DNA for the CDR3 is TGTGCCAGCAGTTTTTGGACAGGGTCTAACGAGCAGTACTTC. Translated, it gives CASSFWTGSNEQYF.

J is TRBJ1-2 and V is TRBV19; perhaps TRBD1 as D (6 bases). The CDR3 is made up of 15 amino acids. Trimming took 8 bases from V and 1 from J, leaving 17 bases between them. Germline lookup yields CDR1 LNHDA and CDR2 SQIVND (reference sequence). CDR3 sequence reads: CASAVWDTLNYGYTF. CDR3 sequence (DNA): TGTGCCAGTGCCGTTTGGGACACTCTTAACTATGGCTACACCTTC.

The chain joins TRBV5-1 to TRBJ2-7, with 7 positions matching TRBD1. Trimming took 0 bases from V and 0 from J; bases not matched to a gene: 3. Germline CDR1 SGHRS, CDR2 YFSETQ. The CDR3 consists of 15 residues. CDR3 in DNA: TGCGCCAGCAGCTTGGACAGGGGTAGCTCCTACGAGCAGTACTTC. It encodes CASSLDRGSSYEQYF.

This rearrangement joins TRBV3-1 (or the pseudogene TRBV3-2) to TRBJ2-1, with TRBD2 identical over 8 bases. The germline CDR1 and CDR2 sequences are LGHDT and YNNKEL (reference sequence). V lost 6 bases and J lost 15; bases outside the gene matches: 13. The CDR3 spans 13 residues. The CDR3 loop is CASRGGGAGAWFF. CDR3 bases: TGTGCCAGCAGGGGCGGTGGAGCGGGAGCCTGGTTCTTC.

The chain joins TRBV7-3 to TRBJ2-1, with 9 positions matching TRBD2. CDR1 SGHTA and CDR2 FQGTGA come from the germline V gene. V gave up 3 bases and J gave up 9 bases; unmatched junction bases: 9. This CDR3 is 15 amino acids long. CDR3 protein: CASSLGLASISEQFF. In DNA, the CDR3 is TGTGCCAGCAGCTTGGGACTAGCAAGTATCAGTGAGCAGTTCTTC.

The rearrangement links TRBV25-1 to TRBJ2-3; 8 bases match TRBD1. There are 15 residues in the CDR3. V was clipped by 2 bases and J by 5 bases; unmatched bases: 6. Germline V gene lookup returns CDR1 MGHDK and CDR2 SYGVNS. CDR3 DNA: TGTGCCAGCAGTGAACCGGGACAGGCAAAAGATACGCAGTATTTT. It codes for CASSEPGQAKDTQYF.

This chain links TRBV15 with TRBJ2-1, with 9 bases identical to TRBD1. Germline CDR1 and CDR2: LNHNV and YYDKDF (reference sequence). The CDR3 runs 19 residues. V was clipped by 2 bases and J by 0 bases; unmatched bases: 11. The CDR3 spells CATSRSPGQGSGSYNEQFF. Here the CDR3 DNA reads TGTGCCACCAGCAGATCTCCGGGACAGGGATCAGGCTCCTACAATGAGCAGTTCTTC.

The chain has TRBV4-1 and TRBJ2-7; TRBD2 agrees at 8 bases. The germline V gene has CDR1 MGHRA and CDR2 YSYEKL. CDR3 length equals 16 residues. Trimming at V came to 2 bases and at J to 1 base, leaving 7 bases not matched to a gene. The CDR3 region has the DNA TGCGCCAGCAGCCAAACAAGCGGGGGTGGGTCCTACGAGCAGTACTTC. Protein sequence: CASSQTSGGGSYEQYF.